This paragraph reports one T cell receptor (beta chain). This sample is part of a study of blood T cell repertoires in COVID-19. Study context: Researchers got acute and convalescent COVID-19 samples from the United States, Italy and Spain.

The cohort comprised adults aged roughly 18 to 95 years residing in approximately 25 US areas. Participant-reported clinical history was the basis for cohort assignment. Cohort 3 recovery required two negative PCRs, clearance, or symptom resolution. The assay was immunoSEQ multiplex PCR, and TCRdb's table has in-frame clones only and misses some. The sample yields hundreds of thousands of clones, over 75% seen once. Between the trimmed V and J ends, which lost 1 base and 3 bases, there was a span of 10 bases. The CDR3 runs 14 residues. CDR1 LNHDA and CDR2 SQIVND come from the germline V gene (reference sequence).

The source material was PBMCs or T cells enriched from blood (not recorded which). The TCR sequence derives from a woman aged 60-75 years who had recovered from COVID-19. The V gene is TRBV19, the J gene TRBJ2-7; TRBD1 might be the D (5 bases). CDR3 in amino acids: CASSIGTQDYEQYF. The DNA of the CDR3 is TGTGCCAGTAGTATAGGGACACAGGACTACGAGCAGTACTTC.